Listed below are T cell receptor beta chains from one sample, sequenced in a study of Ad26.COV2.S vaccination and SARS-CoV-2 variants. Sequencing was performed with immunoSEQ multiplex PCR; in TCRdb, only in-frame clones are kept and a portion is missing. This table has about 410,000 clones, around nine tenths appearing once. The sequences come from peripheral blood, collected in a trial of Ad26.COV2.S vaccine versus placebo. The receptors come from a person between 18 and 59 years old who received the Ad26.COV2.S COVID-19 vaccine or a placebo. Both conserved end residues are part of each CDR3. Each record gives: CDR3 length, clone size, J gene, V gene, D gene, CDR3 DNA, CDR3 protein. D genes are given only for firm matches. Size is stated for part of the rows, as once, few or many counts, or as a class when the clone is expanded.

cdr3_length: 13
clone_size: -
j_call: TRBJ1-3
v_call: TRBV10-3
d_call: -
cdr3_nt: TGTGCCATCACGGGTATCTCTGGAAACACCATATATTTT
cdr3_aa: CAITGISGNTIYF

cdr3_length: 13
clone_size: -
j_call: TRBJ2-5
v_call: TRBV5-1
d_call: TRBD1
cdr3_nt: TGCGCCAGCAGTACAGGGGGCTCGGAGACCCAGTACTTC
cdr3_aa: CASSTGGSETQYF

cdr3_length: 15
clone_size: -
j_call: TRBJ1-5
v_call: TRBV6-1
d_call: TRBD1
cdr3_nt: TGTGCCAGCAGTGAGACAGGGACGGGAAATCAGCCCCAGCATTTT
cdr3_aa: CASSETGTGNQPQHF

cdr3_length: 15
clone_size: -
j_call: TRBJ2-2
v_call: TRBV3-1/TRBV3-2
d_call: -
cdr3_nt: TGTGCCAGCAGCCGGAAACAGGGTTTCACCGGGGAGCTGTTTTTT
cdr3_aa: CASSRKQGFTGELFF

cdr3_length: 16
clone_size: -
j_call: TRBJ2-1
v_call: TRBV5-1
d_call: TRBD1
cdr3_nt: TGCGCCAGCAGCTCCGGACAGGACCAGGCCGTTTCTGAGCAGTTCTTC
cdr3_aa: CASSSGQDQAVSEQFF

cdr3_length: 15
clone_size: -
j_call: TRBJ1-1
v_call: TRBV19
d_call: -
cdr3_nt: TGTGCCAGTAGTATGGAGGGGGGGATAGGCACTGAAGCTTTCTTT
cdr3_aa: CASSMEGGIGTEAFF

cdr3_length: 18
clone_size: -
j_call: TRBJ2-2
v_call: TRBV4-3
d_call: TRBD1
cdr3_nt: TGCGCCAGCAGCCAAGTTTTTTGGGACAGGGAGAACACCGGGGAGCTGTTTTTT
cdr3_aa: CASSQVFWDRENTGELFF

cdr3_length: 15
clone_size: -
j_call: TRBJ1-2
v_call: TRBV4-1
d_call: -
cdr3_nt: TGCGCCAGCAGCCAACCAGGGGACGCAGGCTATGGCTACACCTTC
cdr3_aa: CASSQPGDAGYGYTF

cdr3_length: 14
clone_size: -
j_call: TRBJ1-1
v_call: TRBV7-9
d_call: TRBD1
cdr3_nt: TGTGCCAGCAGCGGGGACAGCTTGAACACTGAAGCTTTCTTT
cdr3_aa: CASSGDSLNTEAFF

cdr3_length: 18
clone_size: -
j_call: TRBJ1-1
v_call: TRBV9
d_call: TRBD1
cdr3_nt: TGTGCCAGCAGCGTAGGAGGCGGGACAGGGCGTAGGAACACTGAAGCTTTCTTT
cdr3_aa: CASSVGGGTGRRNTEAFF

cdr3_length: 13
clone_size: -
j_call: TRBJ1-2
v_call: TRBV6-5
d_call: TRBD1
cdr3_nt: TGTGCCAGCAGACAGGGGGAGGTCTATGGCTACACCTTC
cdr3_aa: CASRQGEVYGYTF

cdr3_length: 17
clone_size: -
j_call: TRBJ2-3
v_call: TRBV7-8
d_call: TRBD1
cdr3_nt: TGTGCCAGCAGCGTGATGACAGGGAGAGGATACACAGATACGCAGTATTTT
cdr3_aa: CASSVMTGRGYTDTQYF

cdr3_length: 15
clone_size: -
j_call: TRBJ1-1
v_call: TRBV6-4
d_call: -
cdr3_nt: TGTGCCAGCAGTGCCTACGGGGCCGAGAACACTGAAGCTTTCTTT
cdr3_aa: CASSAYGAENTEAFF

cdr3_length: 16
clone_size: -
j_call: TRBJ2-5
v_call: TRBV7-8
d_call: -
cdr3_nt: TGTGCCAGCAGCTTATGGCTAGACCCCTCCCAAGAGACCCAGTACTTC
cdr3_aa: CASSLWLDPSQETQYF

cdr3_length: 14
clone_size: -
j_call: TRBJ1-5
v_call: TRBV5-6
d_call: -
cdr3_nt: TGTGCCAGCAGCTTGGCCAGTGGGAATCAGCCCCAGCATTTT
cdr3_aa: CASSLASGNQPQHF

cdr3_length: 14
clone_size: -
j_call: TRBJ1-1
v_call: TRBV13
d_call: TRBD1
cdr3_nt: TGTGCCAGCAGAAGACAGGGAGGGAACACTGAAGCTTTCTTT
cdr3_aa: CASRRQGGNTEAFF

cdr3_length: 16
clone_size: -
j_call: TRBJ1-1
v_call: TRBV5-1
d_call: -
cdr3_nt: TGCGCCAGCAGCTTGGGGCTTCTGGGAGGGGGCACTGAAGCTTTCTTT
cdr3_aa: CASSLGLLGGGTEAFF

cdr3_length: 15
clone_size: -
j_call: TRBJ1-4
v_call: TRBV27
d_call: -
cdr3_nt: TGTGCCAGCAGTTCATCCCCTGCAACTAATGAAAAACTGTTTTTT
cdr3_aa: CASSSSPATNEKLFF

cdr3_length: 14
clone_size: -
j_call: TRBJ1-2
v_call: TRBV4-3
d_call: TRBD1
cdr3_nt: TGCGCCAGCAGCCTAGGACAGGGGGCTTATGGCTACACCTTC
cdr3_aa: CASSLGQGAYGYTF

cdr3_length: 15
clone_size: once
j_call: TRBJ1-5
v_call: TRBV7-2
d_call: -
cdr3_nt: TGTGCCAGCAGCTACAATACAGGGATTGATCAGCCCCAGCATTTT
cdr3_aa: CASSYNTGIDQPQHF

cdr3_length: 15
clone_size: -
j_call: TRBJ2-1
v_call: TRBV5-1
d_call: TRBD1
cdr3_nt: TGCGCCAGCAGCTGGGACCGGGACAGGGACAATGAGCAGTTCTTC
cdr3_aa: CASSWDRDRDNEQFF

cdr3_length: 14
clone_size: -
j_call: TRBJ1-6
v_call: TRBV6-5
d_call: -
cdr3_nt: TGTGCCAGCAGCCCCTTGGGGTATAATTCACCCCTCCACTTT
cdr3_aa: CASSPLGYNSPLHF

cdr3_length: 14
clone_size: -
j_call: TRBJ2-2
v_call: TRBV7-7
d_call: TRBD1
cdr3_nt: TGTGCTAGCAGCTTACCGGGACAGTACGGGGAGCTGTTTTTT
cdr3_aa: CASSLPGQYGELFF

cdr3_length: 16
clone_size: -
j_call: TRBJ1-5
v_call: TRBV5-5
d_call: -
cdr3_nt: TGTGCCAGCAGCTTGGGAGGCCCCAGCAGCAATCAGCCCCAGCATTTT
cdr3_aa: CASSLGGPSSNQPQHF

cdr3_length: 13
clone_size: once
j_call: TRBJ1-1
v_call: TRBV12-3/TRBV12-4
d_call: -
cdr3_nt: TGTGCCAGCTGGGGCGGGGCGAACACTGAAGCTTTCTTT
cdr3_aa: CASWGGANTEAFF

cdr3_length: 14
clone_size: -
j_call: TRBJ1-4
v_call: TRBV10-2
d_call: -
cdr3_nt: TGCGCCAGCAGTCGGGACGGAACTAATGAAAAACTGTTTTTT
cdr3_aa: CASSRDGTNEKLFF

cdr3_length: 18
clone_size: -
j_call: TRBJ2-7
v_call: TRBV27
d_call: TRBD1
cdr3_nt: TGTGCCAGCAGTTTATCGGTGACGGGACAGGGGCCATCCTACGAGCAGTACTTC
cdr3_aa: CASSLSVTGQGPSYEQYF

cdr3_length: 13
clone_size: -
j_call: TRBJ2-7
v_call: TRBV30
d_call: -
cdr3_nt: TGTGCCTGGAGTATCCTATCCAGAGCAGAGCAGTACTTC
cdr3_aa: CAWSILSRAEQYF

cdr3_length: 16
clone_size: once
j_call: TRBJ2-3
v_call: TRBV7-8
d_call: TRBD2
cdr3_nt: TGTGCCAGCAGCCAGATAGCGGGGCCCGACACAGATACGCAGTATTTT
cdr3_aa: CASSQIAGPDTDTQYF